This TCR beta chain was sequenced during a study of early T cells in non-severe SARS-CoV-2 infection. This clonotype showed up just a few times. Germline CDR1 and CDR2: DFQATT and SNEGSKA (reference sequence). The CDR3 length is 10 residues. Trimming removed 4 bases at V and 4 bases at J, with 4 bases between. TCRdb re-called the 5' RACE reads with MiXCR, one entry per CDR3 protein. The sample yields tens of thousands of distinct CDR3 sequences, over 10% seen once. This sequence was found in an adult who was a healthcare worker with PCR-confirmed SARS-CoV-2 infection or an uninfected control (not recorded which). The sequenced sample consisted of whole blood. The rearrangement uses TRBV20-1 and TRBJ1-2; D is undetermined. CDR3 sequence (DNA): TGCAGTGCTAAGACCTATGGCTACACCTTC. This gives the protein CSAKTYGYTF.